One T cell receptor (beta chain) is described in this entry. As yet, its antigen is unknown. This sample was included in a study of T cell responses to AZD1222 COVID-19 vaccine. Study-wide findings and caveats: The donor group comprised mostly white British people and more females; the analysis possibly underestimated clonal diversity. Repertoire sampling happened only post peak T cell response.

V dropped 2 bases and J dropped 1 base, with 9 bases sitting between them. Looked up from germline, CDR1 is MRHNA and CDR2 is SNTAGT. The CDR3 is made up of 15 amino acids. The protocol was immunoSEQ multiplex PCR, while the TCRdb copy is restricted to in-frame clones and leaves out a portion. The data show more than 110,000 clones, with approximately 90% seen just once and 3% to 3.5% held by the top ten. This receptor was identified in an adult who received the AZD1222 COVID-19 vaccine. The J gene is TRBJ1-5, the V gene TRBV6-4, with D perhaps matching TRBD1 (5 bases). The sample in question was peripheral blood, obtained 28 days after the second AZD1222 dose. The CDR3 loop is CASSDQGMSNQPQHF. The DNA of the CDR3 is TGTGCCAGCAGTGACCAGGGAATGAGCAATCAGCCCCAGCATTTT.